The 25 T cell receptor beta chains reported below all come from one sample, sequenced in a study of PD-1 blockade in mismatch repair-deficient tumors. The protocol was immunoSEQ multiplex PCR, while the TCRdb copy is restricted to in-frame clones and leaves out a portion. The table has tens of thousands of clones, approximately 80% seen once. Sequenced here: peripheral blood, sampled 44 weeks after starting pembrolizumab. These receptors originate from an adult with mismatch repair-deficient cancer.

This rearrangement joins TRBV7-9 to TRBJ2-1; D is possibly TRBD1 (6 bases). V dropped 3 bases and J dropped 3 bases, with 12 bases sitting between them. This CDR3 spans 15 amino acids. Germline CDR1 reads SEHNR; CDR2 reads FQNEAQ (reference sequence). CDR3 loop: CASSFPGTNYNEQFF. CDR3 sequence (DNA): TGTGCCAGCAGCTTCCCCGGGACAAACTACAATGAGCAGTTCTTC.

V usage is TRBV29-1 and J usage is TRBJ2-1; TRBD2 matches 8 bases. CDR3 size: 14 residues. J was trimmed by 5 bases and V by 7 bases; bases with no gene match: 10. CDR1 and CDR2 from the germline V gene are SQVTM and ANQGSEA. For the CDR3, the DNA is TGCAGCGCCTCCCGGGGGGGTTCCAACAATGAGCAGTTCTTC. Protein sequence: CSASRGGSNNEQFF.

This chain connects TRBV29-1 to TRBJ1-2; no clear D. Trimming removed 1 base at V and 3 bases at J, with 15 bases between. The CDR3 covers 15 residues. Germline CDR1 reads SQVTM; CDR2 reads ANQGSEA. The CDR3 region is CSVEVVPVRDYGYTF. For the CDR3, the DNA is TGCAGCGTTGAAGTAGTACCCGTTCGGGACTATGGCTACACCTTC.

In nucleotides, the CDR3 is TGTGCCAGCAGGGACAGCAATAATTCACCCCTCCACTTT. Protein product: CASRDSNNSPLHF. The genes are TRBV2 and TRBJ1-6; TRBD1 might be the D (6 bases). The CDR3 extends over 13 amino acids. Germline-derived CDR1 and CDR2 are SNHLY and FYNNEI. The germline V and J ends were trimmed by 6 bases and 5 bases, with 8 bases remaining between them.

This clone turned up a few times. V and J are TRBV27 and TRBJ1-5, with 9 bases matching TRBD1. This CDR3 is built from 19 residues. CDR1 is MNHEY, CDR2 SMNVEV, per germline (reference sequence). Trimming at V came to 1 base and at J to 2 bases, leaving 12 bases not matched to a gene. The CDR3 protein is CASSLLAGTGYGRNQPQHF. CDR3 bases: TGTGCCAGCAGTTTATTGGCCGGGACAGGGTATGGTCGCAATCAGCCCCAGCATTTT.

The gene calls are TRBV5-6 and TRBJ1-4; D unclear. The germline CDR1 and CDR2 sequences are SGHDT and YYEEEE. With 0 bases removed from V and 8 bases from J, the gap between germline ends came to 8 bases. The CDR3 is 13 amino acids. The CDR3 DNA reads as TGTGCCAGCAGCTTGGGAGGGAGGGAAAAACTGTTTTTT. Protein sequence: CASSLGGREKLFF.

The rearrangement uses TRBV29-1 and TRBJ2-1; 8 bases map to TRBD1. CDR3 length: 15 amino acids. V was pared by 2 bases and J by 4 bases, with 7 bases of the junction left unmatched. CDR1 and CDR2 from the germline V gene are SQVTM and ANQGSEA. CDR3: CSVETQRDRYNEQFF. The DNA for the CDR3 is TGCAGCGTTGAAACGCAACGGGACAGGTACAATGAGCAGTTCTTC.

V gene TRBV7-9 combines with J gene TRBJ1-3; unclear D gene. The CDR3 is 14 residues long. The germline CDR1 and CDR2 sequences are SEHNR and FQNEAQ (reference sequence). Trimming cost V 6 bases and J 0 bases, with 9 bases left between them. The CDR3 sequence is CASRSQSSGNTIYF. As DNA, the CDR3 is TGTGCCAGCAGATCACAGTCCTCTGGAAACACCATATATTTT. Variable domain in full (rest from reference TRBV7-9 and TRBJ1-3): DTGVSQNPRHKITKRGQNVTFRCDPISEHNRLYWYRQTLGQGPEFLTYFQNEAQLEKSRLLSDRFSAERPKGSFSTLEIQRTEQGDSAMYLCASRSQSSGNTIYFGEGSWLTVV.

The chain carries TRBV5-4 and TRBJ1-3; unclear D gene. The CDR3 is 14 amino acids. Trimming shortened V by 0 bases and J by 6 bases, and 10 bases separated the two germline ends. Looked up from germline, CDR1 is SGHNT and CDR2 is YYREEE (reference sequence). The CDR3 DNA sequence: TGTGCCAGCAGCTTGGGGAGGAGGGAAAACACCATATATTTT. Translated: CASSLGRRENTIYF.

The chain combines TRBV5-6 with TRBJ2-5; the D is unclear. The CDR3 is 11 amino acids. The V and J ends lost 2 bases and 3 bases respectively, with 2 bases between them. Germline assignment: CDR1 SGHDT and CDR2 YYEEEE. The DNA of the CDR3 is TGTGCCAGCAGCTTCGAAGAGACCCAGTACTTC. It specifies CASSFEETQYF.

This clone turned up a few times. The V and J genes are TRBV5-6 and TRBJ2-7, with 11 bases that match TRBD2. This CDR3 comprises 17 residues. CDR1 SGHDT and CDR2 YYEEEE come from the germline V gene. Trimming cost V 3 bases and J 7 bases; bases outside gene matches: 15. The CDR3, as DNA: TGTGCCAGCAGCTATAGCGGGAGGGCCGGATCAGCGTATGAGCAGTACTTC. Translated, it gives CASSYSGRAGSAYEQYF.

This chain uses TRBV18 with TRBJ2-1; TRBD2 agrees at 8 bases. CDR3 length equals 14 residues. The V gene end was trimmed by 3 bases and the J gene end by 6 bases; junction bases not matched to a gene: 4. CDR1 and CDR2 from the germline V gene are KGHSH and LQKENI. CDR3 protein: CASSPGLELNEQFF. The CDR3 nucleotides are TGTGCCAGCTCACCGGGACTAGAACTCAATGAGCAGTTCTTC.

This clone was seen at least ten times. A junction end diverges from the germline sequence, so it may reflect a read error. The chain joins TRBV11-2 to TRBJ1-5, with unresolved D. The CDR3 totals 15 residues. Germline V lookup: CDR1 SGHAT, CDR2 FQNNGV. CDR3 amino acids: CASSIDGSPNQPQHF. The CDR3 nucleotides read TGTGCCAGCAGCATAGACGGTTCCCCCAATCAGCCCCAGCATTTT.

Note on this clone: At the DNA level, this CDR3 is encoded by other sequences in the same sample as well. The V call is TRBV5-5, the J call TRBJ1-1; possible D gene TRBD1, 5 bases. The V end lost 2 bases, the J end lost 5 bases, and 16 bases lay between the germline ends. Germline assignment: CDR1 SGHKS and CDR2 YYEKEE (reference sequence). CDR3 length equals 15 residues. The CDR3 DNA follows: TGTGCCAGCAGCTTTTCCGGGGGAAGGGATACTGAAGCTTTCTTT. It yields the protein CASSFSGGRDTEAFF.

The rearrangement joins TRBV19 to TRBJ2-1, with D unclear. The CDR3 consists of 12 residues. Germline values: CDR1 LNHDA, CDR2 SQIVND (reference sequence). The germline V and J ends were trimmed by 1 base and 10 bases, with 8 bases remaining between them. The CDR3, as DNA: TGTGCCAGTAGTATAGGTCGAGCGGAGCAGTTCTTC. Translated: CASSIGRAEQFF.

The genes are TRBV10-1 and TRBJ2-7; 7 bases are shared with TRBD1. The V gene end was trimmed by 6 bases and the J gene end by 3 bases; junction bases not matched to a gene: 14. Germline V CDR1 and CDR2: WNHNN, SYGVQD (reference sequence). The CDR3 has 16 amino acids. CDR3 bases: TGCGCCAGCAGACCCACTCCGGACAGGTCCCTCTACGAGCAGTACTTC. Translated, it gives CASRPTPDRSLYEQYF.

The J gene is TRBJ1-2, the V gene TRBV7-9; 10 bases line up with TRBD1. The CDR3 length is 15 residues. Trimming took 5 bases from V and 8 from J; bases not matched to a gene: 11. Germline V CDR1 and CDR2: SEHNR, FQNEAQ (reference sequence). The CDR3 DNA reads as TGTGCCAGCAGCGCAAACCGACAGGGGGCCGTAGGCTACACCTTC. It codes for CASSANRQGAVGYTF.

This clone was seen a single time. The rearrangement uses TRBV5-1 and TRBJ2-3, with 9 bases lining up with TRBD2. The CDR3 is 20 residues long. CDR1 is SGHRS and CDR2 is YFSETQ in the germline V gene. With V trimmed by 4 bases and J by 5 bases, 23 bases remained unmatched. Written as DNA, the CDR3 is TGCGCCAGCAGCCCGTATAACAAACCCACCAGCGGGAGGTCGGGAGATACGCAGTATTTT. Protein sequence: CASSPYNKPTSGRSGDTQYF.

A few counts support this clone. This chain joins TRBV19 and TRBJ2-1; D is uncertain. CDR1 is LNHDA, CDR2 SQIVND, per germline (reference sequence). This CDR3 spans 12 amino acids. Trimming shortened V by 2 bases and J by 2 bases, and 1 base separated the two germline ends. This CDR3 is CASSIPYNEQFF. DNA for the CDR3: TGTGCCAGTAGTATACCCTACAATGAGCAGTTCTTC.

This clone was detected only a few times. The rearrangement joins TRBV4-1 to TRBJ1-3; D perhaps matches TRBD1 (6 bases). V was cut by 5 bases and J by 4 bases, with 9 bases left in between. CDR1 is MGHRA, CDR2 YSYEKL, per germline. The CDR3 loop spans 13 amino acids. The CDR3 region is CASSITGGNTIYF. CDR3 sequence (DNA): TGCGCCAGCAGCATAACAGGGGGAAACACCATATATTTT.

The chain uses TRBV18 and TRBJ1-1; no clear D gene. With 3 bases removed from V and 0 bases from J, the gap between germline ends came to 5 bases. Germline V gene sequence: CDR1 KGHSH, CDR2 LQKENI. This CDR3 is built from 13 residues. CDR3 nucleotides: TGTGCCAGCTCACCTCAAATGAACACTGAAGCTTTCTTT. Amino acid sequence: CASSPQMNTEAFF.

This chain connects TRBV19 to TRBJ2-7; 7 bases fit TRBD2. This CDR3 has 15 amino acids. The germline gives CDR1 LNHDA, CDR2 SQIVND (reference sequence). The J segment lost 4 bases and the V segment lost 7 bases, leaving 13 bases of the junction unmatched. CDR3 DNA: TGTGCCAGTACCCTCCAGGGTGGGCGGGGGTACGAGCAGTACTTC. As protein: CASTLQGGRGYEQYF.

This chain links TRBV4-1 with TRBJ2-7; D is uncertain. Trimming removed 3 bases from V and 4 bases from J, with 4 bases in between. CDR1 and CDR2 (germline): MGHRA, YSYEKL. The CDR3 is 11 amino acids. The CDR3 loop reads CASSQNYEQYF. For the CDR3, the DNA is TGCGCCAGCAGCCAGAATTACGAGCAGTACTTC.

The CDR3 sequence is CASSSMQGSGYGYTF. DNA for the CDR3: TGTGCCAGTAGTAGTATGCAGGGGTCAGGCTATGGCTACACCTTC. The chain is built from TRBV19 and TRBJ1-2; perhaps TRBD1 as D (6 bases). The germline V gene encodes CDR1 LNHDA and CDR2 SQIVND (reference sequence). The CDR3 is made up of 15 amino acids. Trimming took off 4 bases at V and 4 bases at J, with 16 bases between the two ends.

The J gene is TRBJ2-7, the V gene TRBV12-5; D assignment may be TRBD1 or TRBD2 (6 bases each). V lost 0 bases, J lost 2 bases, and 14 bases lay in between. CDR3 length: 16 amino acids. CDR1 and CDR2 from the germline V gene are LGHNT and FRNRAP. The CDR3 nucleotides read TGTGCTAGTGGTTTGGTCGTAGGGGGGCTCCCCTACGAGCAGTACTTC. Amino acid sequence: CASGLVVGGLPYEQYF.